These T cell receptor beta chains were read from a single sample in a study of T-cell memory formation after mild COVID-19. One entry per CDR3 protein results from TCRdb running MiXCR on the 5' RACE reads. The profile shows 550,000 to 600,000 distinct CDR3 sequences, 17% of them singletons. Material for sequencing was PBMCs or a T cell subset sorted from them (not recorded which). These receptors were obtained from an adult woman who had mild COVID-19 (a few samples of this study predate the infection). Cell type and time point are not known. CDR3s include the opening cysteine and the closing phenylalanine or tryptophan. D genes are given only for firm matches. Size is omitted from some rows. Given values are once, few, many or a class for expanded clones.

d_call: TRBD1; j_call: TRBJ1-1; clone_size: -; v_call: TRBV29-1; cdr3_aa: CSAAGTGDEAFF; cdr3_nt: TGCAGCGCTGCGGGGACAGGGGATGAAGCTTTCTTT
d_call: -; j_call: TRBJ2-5; clone_size: few; v_call: TRBV2; cdr3_aa: CASSVGQETQYF; cdr3_nt: TGTGCCAGCAGCGTAGGGCAAGAGACCCAGTACTTC
d_call: TRBD1; j_call: TRBJ2-2; clone_size: many; v_call: TRBV18; cdr3_aa: CASLPTGGRYTGELFF; cdr3_nt: TGTGCCAGCTTACCAACAGGGGGAAGATACACCGGGGAGCTGTTTTTT
d_call: -; j_call: TRBJ1-2; clone_size: few; v_call: TRBV20-1; cdr3_aa: CSATRGTSYTF; cdr3_nt: TGCAGTGCTACCCGAGGGACTAGCTACACCTTC
d_call: -; j_call: TRBJ2-3; clone_size: few; v_call: TRBV12-3/TRBV12-4; cdr3_aa: CASSLRGLTDTQYF; cdr3_nt: TGTGCCAGCAGTTTGAGAGGGCTCACAGATACGCAGTATTTT
d_call: -; j_call: TRBJ2-5; clone_size: many; v_call: TRBV6-5; cdr3_aa: CASARRSNQETQYF; cdr3_nt: TGTGCCAGCGCTAGGCGGTCAAACCAAGAGACCCAGTACTTC
d_call: TRBD2; j_call: TRBJ2-1; clone_size: -; v_call: TRBV5-4; cdr3_aa: CASSLAASGSYEQFF; cdr3_nt: TGTGCCAGCAGCTTGGCGGCTAGCGGGAGTTATGAGCAGTTCTTC
d_call: TRBD2; j_call: TRBJ2-1; clone_size: -; v_call: TRBV6-1; cdr3_aa: CASRRGDNEQFF; cdr3_nt: TGTGCCAGCAGACGGGGGGATAATGAGCAGTTCTTC
d_call: TRBD1; j_call: TRBJ1-4; clone_size: -; v_call: TRBV4-2; cdr3_aa: CASSQDVGQVGSEKLFF; cdr3_nt: TGTGCCAGCAGCCAAGATGTGGGACAGGTGGGGAGTGAAAAACTGTTTTTT
d_call: TRBD2; j_call: TRBJ2-3; clone_size: few; v_call: TRBV10-3; cdr3_aa: CAISESSGRADTQYF; cdr3_nt: TGTGCCATCAGTGAGAGTAGCGGGAGAGCAGATACGCAGTATTTT
d_call: TRBD1; j_call: TRBJ1-2; clone_size: -; v_call: TRBV5-1; cdr3_aa: CASSQGQVSNYGYTF; cdr3_nt: TGCGCCAGCAGCCAAGGACAGGTGTCTAACTATGGCTACACCTTC
d_call: TRBD2; j_call: TRBJ2-7; clone_size: -; v_call: TRBV6-2/TRBV6-3; cdr3_aa: CASSRTSGPYEQYF; cdr3_nt: TGTGCCAGCAGCCGTACTAGCGGCCCCTACGAGCAGTACTTC
d_call: TRBD1; j_call: TRBJ2-2; clone_size: -; v_call: TRBV15; cdr3_aa: CATSRDRTGYTGELFF; cdr3_nt: TGTGCCACCAGCAGAGATAGGACAGGGTACACCGGGGAGCTGTTTTTT
d_call: TRBD2; j_call: TRBJ2-7; clone_size: -; v_call: TRBV9; cdr3_aa: CASSEGLAGGGEQYF; cdr3_nt: TGTGCCAGCAGCGAAGGACTAGCGGGAGGAGGCGAGCAGTACTTC
d_call: TRBD1; j_call: TRBJ2-5; clone_size: few; v_call: TRBV5-1; cdr3_aa: CASSHGQVGETQYF; cdr3_nt: TGCGCCAGCAGCCACGGACAGGTGGGCGAGACCCAGTACTTC
d_call: TRBD1; j_call: TRBJ1-2; clone_size: -; v_call: TRBV13; cdr3_aa: CASSWTGGGYTF; cdr3_nt: TGTGCCAGCAGCTGGACAGGGGGTGGCTACACCTTC
d_call: TRBD1; j_call: TRBJ1-1; clone_size: -; v_call: TRBV28; cdr3_aa: CASSPDGTGNDRAFF; cdr3_nt: TGTGCCAGCAGTCCCGATGGGACAGGGAATGATCGAGCTTTCTTT
d_call: TRBD2; j_call: TRBJ2-2; clone_size: -; v_call: TRBV7-2; cdr3_aa: CASSIQVPGLAGVTTGELFF; cdr3_nt: TGTGCCAGCAGCATACAAGTCCCTGGACTAGCGGGAGTTACCACCGGGGAGCTGTTTTTT
d_call: -; j_call: TRBJ1-1; clone_size: many; v_call: TRBV7-6; cdr3_aa: CASTKTGHKNTEAFF; cdr3_nt: TGTGCCAGCACCAAAACAGGGCACAAGAACACTGAAGCTTTCTTT
d_call: -; j_call: TRBJ1-3; clone_size: -; v_call: TRBV30; cdr3_aa: CAWSVGASGNTIYF; cdr3_nt: TGTGCCTGGAGTGTAGGCGCCTCTGGAAACACCATATATTTT
d_call: TRBD2; j_call: TRBJ2-7; clone_size: -; v_call: TRBV12-3/TRBV12-4; cdr3_aa: CASNPGGRGYEQYF; cdr3_nt: TGTGCCAGCAATCCGGGGGGGCGAGGATACGAGCAGTACTTC
d_call: TRBD2; j_call: TRBJ2-3; clone_size: many; v_call: TRBV19; cdr3_aa: CASSILAGGTDTQYF; cdr3_nt: TGCGCCAGCAGCATACTAGCGGGGGGCACAGATACGCAGTATTTT
d_call: TRBD1; j_call: TRBJ2-3; clone_size: few; v_call: TRBV7-7; cdr3_aa: CASSLAPGTGKHTQYF; cdr3_nt: TGTGCTAGCAGCTTAGCCCCCGGGACAGGGAAACATACGCAGTATTTT
d_call: -; j_call: TRBJ2-3; clone_size: -; v_call: TRBV5-1; cdr3_aa: CASSTRTTRGPDTQYF; cdr3_nt: TGCGCCAGCAGCACACGGACTACCCGGGGACCAGATACGCAGTATTTT
d_call: -; j_call: TRBJ1-2; clone_size: few; v_call: TRBV21-1; cdr3_aa: CASSGKRGGPNYGYTF; cdr3_nt: TGTGCCAGCAGCGGAAAAAGGGGCGGCCCTAACTATGGCTACACCTTC
d_call: TRBD1; j_call: TRBJ1-6; clone_size: few; v_call: TRBV18; cdr3_aa: CASSPFPPGQGISPLHF; cdr3_nt: TGTGCCAGCTCACCATTCCCCCCGGGACAGGGGATTTCACCCCTCCACTTT
d_call: -; j_call: TRBJ2-7; clone_size: few; v_call: TRBV5-1; cdr3_aa: CASSLTQDYEQYF; cdr3_nt: TGCGCCAGCAGCTTGACACAGGACTACGAGCAGTACTTC
d_call: TRBD2; j_call: TRBJ2-3; clone_size: -; v_call: TRBV24-1; cdr3_aa: CATSQTSGLITDTQYF; cdr3_nt: TGTGCCACCAGTCAAACTAGCGGACTTATCACAGATACGCAGTATTTT
d_call: -; j_call: TRBJ1-6; clone_size: -; v_call: TRBV4-2; cdr3_aa: CASSPTQGTLHF; cdr3_nt: TGTGCCAGCAGCCCTACTCAGGGAACCCTCCACTTT
d_call: -; j_call: TRBJ2-5; clone_size: few; v_call: TRBV7-9; cdr3_aa: CASTHLTLFTMETQYF; cdr3_nt: TGTGCCAGCACCCATCTTACCCTATTCACGATGGAGACCCAGTACTTC
d_call: -; j_call: TRBJ1-5; clone_size: many; v_call: TRBV24-1; cdr3_aa: CATYTSRAGRQPQHF; cdr3_nt: TGTGCCACCTATACTTCTCGGGCAGGGCGTCAGCCCCAGCATTTT
d_call: TRBD2; j_call: TRBJ2-3; clone_size: many; v_call: TRBV7-8; cdr3_aa: CASSRTGTRYADTQYF; cdr3_nt: TGTGCCAGCAGCCGCACCGGGACTAGGTACGCAGATACGCAGTATTTT
d_call: TRBD1; j_call: TRBJ1-6; clone_size: few; v_call: TRBV5-1; cdr3_aa: CASSTQGVEHYNSPLHF; cdr3_nt: TGCGCCAGCAGCACCCAGGGGGTGGAACACTATAATTCACCCCTCCACTTT
d_call: TRBD1; j_call: TRBJ2-5; clone_size: -; v_call: TRBV19; cdr3_aa: CASSIRTGKETQYF; cdr3_nt: TGTGCCAGTAGTATAAGGACAGGGAAAGAGACCCAGTACTTC
d_call: TRBD2; j_call: TRBJ2-3; clone_size: -; v_call: TRBV5-1; cdr3_aa: CASSLEARGATDTQYF; cdr3_nt: TGCGCCAGCAGCTTGGAAGCGCGGGGGGCCACAGATACGCAGTATTTT
d_call: TRBD2; j_call: TRBJ2-7; clone_size: -; v_call: TRBV12-3/TRBV12-4; cdr3_aa: CASSFGGLAGGLYF; cdr3_nt: TGTGCCAGCAGTTTCGGGGGACTAGCGGGAGGGCTGTACTTC
d_call: -; j_call: TRBJ2-5; clone_size: -; v_call: TRBV5-5; cdr3_aa: CASTQSIPYQETQYF; cdr3_nt: TGTGCCAGCACCCAATCCATTCCGTACCAAGAGACCCAGTACTTC
d_call: TRBD2; j_call: TRBJ2-2; clone_size: few; v_call: TRBV7-9; cdr3_aa: CASSRTSGRLNTGELFF; cdr3_nt: TGTGCCAGCAGCCGAACCAGCGGGAGACTGAACACCGGGGAGCTGTTTTTT
d_call: -; j_call: TRBJ2-7; clone_size: many; v_call: TRBV10-3; cdr3_aa: CAISDNGDYEQYF; cdr3_nt: TGTGCCATCAGTGATAACGGTGATTACGAGCAGTACTTC
d_call: -; j_call: TRBJ1-2; clone_size: few; v_call: TRBV11-1; cdr3_aa: CASSLALGSCTF; cdr3_nt: TGTGCCAGCAGCTTAGCGCTGGGGTCGTGCACCTTC
d_call: -; j_call: TRBJ1-1; clone_size: few; v_call: TRBV7-3; cdr3_aa: CASSLIGGETEAFF; cdr3_nt: TGTGCCAGCAGCTTAATTGGCGGTGAGACTGAAGCTTTCTTT
d_call: -; j_call: TRBJ2-1; clone_size: few; v_call: TRBV6-5; cdr3_aa: CASSYFNEQFF; cdr3_nt: TGTGCCAGCAGTTACTTCAATGAGCAGTTCTTC
d_call: TRBD2; j_call: TRBJ2-1; clone_size: -; v_call: TRBV12-3/TRBV12-4; cdr3_aa: CASSLSSGSKNEQFF; cdr3_nt: TGTGCCAGCAGTTTAAGTAGCGGGAGCAAGAATGAGCAGTTCTTC
d_call: -; j_call: TRBJ2-1; clone_size: -; v_call: TRBV30; cdr3_aa: CAWSPLANEQFF; cdr3_nt: TGTGCCTGGTCCCCCCTGGCCAATGAGCAGTTCTTC
d_call: -; j_call: TRBJ2-1; clone_size: -; v_call: TRBV20-1; cdr3_aa: CSARDGQHEQFF; cdr3_nt: TGCAGTGCTAGAGATGGACAGCACGAGCAGTTCTTC
d_call: -; j_call: TRBJ1-2; clone_size: -; v_call: TRBV5-1; cdr3_aa: CASSLGRSLGGYTF; cdr3_nt: TGCGCCAGCAGCTTGGGGAGGTCCCTCGGTGGCTACACCTTC
d_call: -; j_call: TRBJ1-3; clone_size: few; v_call: TRBV19; cdr3_aa: CASSAGFSGNTIYF; cdr3_nt: TGTGCCAGTAGTGCAGGGTTCTCTGGAAACACCATATATTTT
d_call: -; j_call: TRBJ2-6; clone_size: -; v_call: TRBV27; cdr3_aa: CASSSSLSGANVLTF; cdr3_nt: TGTGCCAGCAGTTCAAGTCTCTCTGGGGCCAACGTCCTGACTTTC
d_call: TRBD2; j_call: TRBJ2-7; clone_size: few; v_call: TRBV20-1; cdr3_aa: CTPRGGGYEQYF; cdr3_nt: TGCACCCCTCGCGGGGGGGGATACGAGCAGTACTTC
d_call: -; j_call: TRBJ2-5; clone_size: many; v_call: TRBV29-1; cdr3_aa: CSVGEGVGVAQYF; cdr3_nt: TGCAGCGTCGGAGAAGGGGTAGGGGTGGCCCAGTACTTC
d_call: TRBD2; j_call: TRBJ2-7; clone_size: few; v_call: TRBV10-3; cdr3_aa: CAISESLVAGAPTPYEQYF; cdr3_nt: TGTGCCATCAGTGAGTCGTTGGTAGCGGGAGCGCCCACACCATACGAGCAGTACTTC
d_call: -; j_call: TRBJ1-5; clone_size: -; v_call: TRBV6-2/TRBV6-3; cdr3_aa: CASSYPQPQHF; cdr3_nt: TGTGCCAGCAGTTACCCTCAGCCCCAGCATTTT
d_call: TRBD2; j_call: TRBJ2-5; clone_size: -; v_call: TRBV3-1; cdr3_aa: CASSPLAGLQETQYF; cdr3_nt: TGTGCCAGCAGCCCTCTAGCGGGGCTTCAAGAGACCCAGTACTTC